Listed here is a single T cell receptor beta chain. Source study methods: Amplification from reference gene primers served as the basis for estimated nucleated cell counts. The repertoire was sequenced with immunoSEQ multiplex PCR; TCRdb's copy has only in-frame clones and lacks some. V, J and clone size are taken as reported in that table, and D and trimming were inferred from the DNA itself. The sample yields 200,000 to 250,000 clones, approximately 86% seen once. This specimen comes from a study of blood T cell repertoires in COVID-19. Study at large: Whether acute or convalescent, the COVID-19 samples came from the United States, Italy and Spain. PBMCs, B-cell-depleted T cells, or T cells were the source of the cDNA or gDNA that made up the material.

Germline values: CDR1 SGHTA, CDR2 FQGNSA. Between the trimmed V and J ends, which lost 5 bases and 8 bases, there was a span of 10 bases. The CDR3 contains 13 residues. The sequenced sample consisted of peripheral blood. The TCR was taken from an older woman who had recovered from COVID-19. The chain has TRBV7-2 and TRBJ1-6, with unresolved D. CDR3 region: CASSPVGDSPLHF. As DNA, the CDR3 is TGTGCCAGCAGCCCCGTTGGAGATTCACCCCTCCACTTT.